This TCR beta chain was identified in a study of response to subunit inactivated influenza vaccine. Study-wide points: The study's authors posited that every seasonal influenza vaccination enlists few new T cells.

The CDR3 is 15 residues long. V dropped 3 bases and J dropped 3; count of bases not matched to a gene: 5. TCRdb analysed the RT-PCR reads with MiXCR anew, one entry per CDR3 protein. Among about 800,000 distinct CDR3 sequences listed, less than 25% were seen once. This clonotype has at least ten counts. Its target is unknown. This chain links TRBV12-3 or TRBV12-4 with TRBJ2-5; 9 bases line up with TRBD2. This receptor was obtained from a man between 50 and 59 years old who received an inactivated influenza vaccine. The sample was PBMCs from blood, taken more than 4 days after vaccination. CDR3 residues: CASSFPSSGEETQYF. The CDR3 nucleotides are TGTGCCAGCAGTTTTCCATCTAGCGGGGAAGAGACCCAGTACTTC.